This T cell receptor (beta chain) is from a study of T cells in Graves' hyperthyroidism and ophthalmopathy. Regions amplified from RNA transcripts were the TCR beta CDR3 regions. Researchers ran a first-round RT-PCR on the TCR CDR3 using the HTBI primer set. Each CDR3 protein gets one entry after TCRdb re-called the multiplex PCR reads with MiXCR. The table includes roughly 180,000 distinct CDR3 sequences, about a sixth detected once. Graves' hyperthyroidism was deemed stable absent ophthalmopathy progression within 18 months. Exclusions: uncontrolled infection, other autoimmune disease, pregnancy, lactation. This clonotype was detected many times. The germline gives CDR1 SGHRS, CDR2 YFSETQ. This CDR3 is built from 16 residues. V lost 3 bases and J 1 base, leaving 16 bases between the germline ends.

The chain joins TRBV5-1 to TRBJ1-1, with a tentative D call TRBD1 (6 bases). This clonotype was sampled from a woman aged 45-65 years with Graves' hyperthyroidism. The sequenced sample consisted of blood. The CDR3 loop is CASSSVGGRKNTEAFF. The CDR3 DNA follows: TGCGCCAGCAGCTCTGTAGGGGGACGGAAGAACACTGAAGCTTTCTTT.